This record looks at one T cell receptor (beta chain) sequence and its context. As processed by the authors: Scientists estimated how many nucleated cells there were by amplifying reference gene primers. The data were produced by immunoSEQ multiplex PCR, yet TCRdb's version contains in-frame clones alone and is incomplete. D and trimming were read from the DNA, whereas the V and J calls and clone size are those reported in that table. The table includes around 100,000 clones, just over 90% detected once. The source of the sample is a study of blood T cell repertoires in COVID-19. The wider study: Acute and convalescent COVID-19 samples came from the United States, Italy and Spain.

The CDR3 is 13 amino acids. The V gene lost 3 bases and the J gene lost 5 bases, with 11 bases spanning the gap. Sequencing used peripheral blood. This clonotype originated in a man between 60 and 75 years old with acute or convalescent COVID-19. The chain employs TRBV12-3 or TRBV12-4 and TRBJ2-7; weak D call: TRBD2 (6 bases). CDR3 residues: CASSFAGRDEQYF. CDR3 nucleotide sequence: TGTGCCAGCAGTTTCGCCGGGAGAGACGAGCAGTACTTC.